Listed here are 9 T cell receptor beta chains from one sample, sequenced in a study of cytomegalovirus exposure and HLA in healthy donors. Both 60 Vbeta primers and 13 Jbeta primers went into the PCR. Profiled with immunoSEQ multiplex PCR; TCRdb holds only in-frame clones, not every one. The clone table shows under 100,000 clones, with the ten largest holding under 4.5%. The sample consisted of PBMCs. Receptors were obtained from a woman younger than 45 in good health and CMV-seronegative.

This sequence joins TRBV5-1 and TRBJ2-2, with TRBD1 identical over 8 bases. V shed 4 bases and J 6 bases; nucleotides not matched to a gene: 8. This CDR3 has 15 residues. Germline-derived CDR1 and CDR2 are SGHRS and YFSETQ. CDR3 residues: CASSVGQGGSGELFF. CDR3 DNA sequence: TGCGCCAGCAGCGTCGGACAGGGCGGATCCGGGGAGCTGTTTTTT.

V gene TRBV6-1 combines with J gene TRBJ1-5; D is unclear. V lost 2 bases, J lost 3 bases, and 14 bases lay in between. Germline CDR1 reads MNHNS; CDR2 reads SASEGT. The CDR3 runs 16 residues. In DNA form, the CDR3 reads TGTGCCAGCAGTGAAATAGGCGGATTCTACAATCAGCCCCAGCATTTT. This codes for CASSEIGGFYNQPQHF.

This chain links TRBV30 with TRBJ1-2, with no clear D. Germline values: CDR1 GTSNPN, CDR2 SVGIG (reference sequence). The length of the CDR3 is 13 residues. Trimming left V 0 bases short and J 8 bases short, with 13 bases between. CDR3 DNA sequence: TGTGCCTGGAGTGTACGCGGGGAGAGAGGCTACACCTTC. Protein sequence: CAWSVRGERGYTF.

The chain has TRBV4-1 and TRBJ2-1, with D unclear. This CDR3 is built from 16 residues. Trimming removed 3 bases from V and 0 bases from J, with 12 bases in between. Germline V gene sequence: CDR1 MGHRA, CDR2 YSYEKL. The CDR3, as DNA: TGCGCCAGCAGCCAGGTGGGCAAGCTCTCCTACAATGAGCAGTTCTTC. This translates into CASSQVGKLSYNEQFF.

The gene calls are TRBV6-6 and TRBJ2-7; 11 nucleotides match TRBD2. The CDR3 has 16 residues. The trim removed 5 bases at V and 2 bases at J, leaving 8 bases unmatched. From germline, CDR1 is MNHNY and CDR2 SVGAGI (reference sequence). CDR3 sequence (DNA): TGTGCCAGCAGTCAGGGACTAGCGGTTGTTACCTACGAGCAGTACTTC. Protein: CASSQGLAVVTYEQYF.

The rearrangement uses TRBV9 and TRBJ2-7; 9 nucleotides match TRBD2. CDR3 length equals 14 residues. V dropped 0 bases and J dropped 6; count of bases not matched to a gene: 4. Germline V gene sequence: CDR1 SGDLS, CDR2 YYNGEE. CDR3 protein: CASSVGGTSPEQYF. CDR3 DNA sequence: TGTGCCAGCAGCGTAGGAGGGACTAGCCCCGAGCAGTACTTC. The full variable domain, completed using reference TRBV9 and TRBJ2-7, is DSGVTQTPKHLITATGQRVTLRCSPRSGDLSVYWYQQSLDQGLQFLIQYYNGEERAKGNILERFSAQQFPDLHSELNLSSLELGDSALYFCASSVGGTSPEQYFGPGTRLTVT.

This chain connects TRBV27 to TRBJ2-2, with TRBD2 matching over 9 bases. The length of the CDR3 is 16 residues. V trimming: 5 bases; J trimming: 4 bases; junction bases outside the gene matches: 8. Germline CDR1 is MNHEY and CDR2 is SMNVEV (reference sequence). The CDR3 is CASSTYSGSPTGELFF. The CDR3 bases are TGTGCCAGCAGTACATATAGCGGGAGTCCCACCGGGGAGCTGTTTTTT.

The chain recombines TRBV10-3 with TRBJ2-1, with D maybe TRBD1 (5 bases). The CDR3 covers 12 residues. V lost 5 bases, J lost 5 bases, and 7 bases lay in between. The germline gives CDR1 ENHRY, CDR2 SYGVKD. CDR3 bases: TGTGCCATCAGTTCGACAGACAATGAGCAGTTCTTC. Amino acids: CAISSTDNEQFF.

This chain uses TRBV7-3 with TRBJ2-1, with a weak D call TRBD2 (6 bases). This CDR3 region has 15 residues. Trimming shortened V by 3 bases and J by 6 bases, and 15 bases separated the two germline ends. The germline V gene has CDR1 SGHTA and CDR2 FQGTGA. CDR3 protein: CASSLGSGSLNEQFF. In DNA, the CDR3 is TGTGCCAGCAGCTTGGGTAGCGGTTCGCTCAATGAGCAGTTCTTC.